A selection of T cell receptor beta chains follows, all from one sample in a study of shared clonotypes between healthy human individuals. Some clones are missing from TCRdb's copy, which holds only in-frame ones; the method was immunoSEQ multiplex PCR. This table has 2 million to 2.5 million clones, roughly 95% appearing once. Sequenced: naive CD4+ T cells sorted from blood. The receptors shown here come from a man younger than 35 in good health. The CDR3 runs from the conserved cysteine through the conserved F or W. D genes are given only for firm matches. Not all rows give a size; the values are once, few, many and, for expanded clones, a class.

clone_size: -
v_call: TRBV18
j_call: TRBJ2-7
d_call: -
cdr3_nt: TGTGCCAGCTCCCCATCCGGGGGTACCTACGAGCAGTACTTC
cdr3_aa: CASSPSGGTYEQYF

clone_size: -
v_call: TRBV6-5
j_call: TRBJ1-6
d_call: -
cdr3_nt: TGTGCCAGCAGTTACTCTGTCAGCAATTCACCCCTCCACTTT
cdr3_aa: CASSYSVSNSPLHF

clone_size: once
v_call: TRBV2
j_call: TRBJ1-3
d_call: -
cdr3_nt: TGTGCCAGCAGTGACTTGGGCAGGTATGGAAGAAACACCATATATTTT
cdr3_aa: CASSDLGRYGRNTIYF

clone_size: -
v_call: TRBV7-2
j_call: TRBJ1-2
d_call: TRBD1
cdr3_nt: TGTGCCAGCAGCTTTGACCCCGGGACAGATAACAGCTACACCTTC
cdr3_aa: CASSFDPGTDNSYTF

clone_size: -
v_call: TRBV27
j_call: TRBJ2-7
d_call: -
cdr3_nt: TGTGCCAGCAGTCGCCGGACAGAATACGAGCAGTACTTC
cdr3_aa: CASSRRTEYEQYF

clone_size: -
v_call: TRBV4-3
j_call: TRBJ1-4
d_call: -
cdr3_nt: TGCGCCAGCAGCCAAGATAGGACAACTAATGAAAAACTGTTTTTT
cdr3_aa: CASSQDRTTNEKLFF

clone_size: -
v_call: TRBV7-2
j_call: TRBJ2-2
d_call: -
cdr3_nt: TGTGCCAGCAGCTTAGTTGCGCGGGGGAACACCGGGGAGCTGTTTTTT
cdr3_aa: CASSLVARGNTGELFF

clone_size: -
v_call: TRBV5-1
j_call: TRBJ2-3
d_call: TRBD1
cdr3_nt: TGCGCCAGCAGCTTGCCCGGGGGACAGGGGGCAACAGATACGCAGTATTTT
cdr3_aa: CASSLPGGQGATDTQYF

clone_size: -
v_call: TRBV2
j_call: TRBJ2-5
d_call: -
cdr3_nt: TGTGCCAGTTCAGATCAAGAGACCCAGTACTTC
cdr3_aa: CASSDQETQYF

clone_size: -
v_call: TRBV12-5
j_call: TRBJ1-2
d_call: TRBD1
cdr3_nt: TGTGCTAGTGGTTCCGTAACCTTACAGGGGTTGCGGGGCTACACCTTC
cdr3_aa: CASGSVTLQGLRGYTF

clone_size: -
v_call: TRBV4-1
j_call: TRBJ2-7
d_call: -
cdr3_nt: TGCGCCAGCAGCCAAGCCGACCCCCGAAGCCACGAGCAGTACTTC
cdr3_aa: CASSQADPRSHEQYF

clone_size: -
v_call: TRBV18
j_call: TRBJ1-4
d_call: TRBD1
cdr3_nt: TGTGCCAGCTCACCCACCCGAACCCCGTCTTGGAACAGGGGCAACGAAAAACTGTTTTTT
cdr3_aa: CASSPTRTPSWNRGNEKLFF

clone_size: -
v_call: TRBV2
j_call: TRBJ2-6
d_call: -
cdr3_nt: TGTGCCAGCAGAATGGACTCCGGGGCCAACGTCCTGACTTTC
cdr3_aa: CASRMDSGANVLTF

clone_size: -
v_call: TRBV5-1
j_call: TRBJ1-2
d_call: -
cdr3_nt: TGCGCCAGCAGACCTTCTGGGACTCACTATGGCTACACCTTC
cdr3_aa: CASRPSGTHYGYTF

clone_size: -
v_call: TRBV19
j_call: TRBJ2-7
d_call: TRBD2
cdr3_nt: TGTGCCAGTAGTATGCGGGAGGCAGTCTACGAGCAGTACTTC
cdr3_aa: CASSMREAVYEQYF

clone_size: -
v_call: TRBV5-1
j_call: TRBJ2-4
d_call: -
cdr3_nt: TGCGCCAGCAGCGAGGCGGGAAACATTCAGTACTTC
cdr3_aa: CASSEAGNIQYF

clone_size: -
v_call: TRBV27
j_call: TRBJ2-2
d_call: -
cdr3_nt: TGTGCCAGCAGGTTGACATCTCAGAACACCGGGGAGCTGTTTTTT
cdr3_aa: CASRLTSQNTGELFF

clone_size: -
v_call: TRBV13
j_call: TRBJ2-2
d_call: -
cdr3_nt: TGTGCCAGCAGCCGCAGGGACACCGGGGAGCTGTTTTTT
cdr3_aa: CASSRRDTGELFF

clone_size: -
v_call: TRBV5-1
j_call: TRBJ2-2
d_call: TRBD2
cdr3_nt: TGCGCCAGCAGCCCCGAGGGACTAGCGGAGACCGGGGAGCTGTTTTTT
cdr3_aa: CASSPEGLAETGELFF

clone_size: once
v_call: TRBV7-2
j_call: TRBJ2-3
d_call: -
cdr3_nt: TGTGCCAGCAGACTACGGGGTACTAGCACAGATACGCAGTATTTT
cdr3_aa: CASRLRGTSTDTQYF

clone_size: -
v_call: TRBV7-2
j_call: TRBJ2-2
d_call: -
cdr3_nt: TGTGCCAGCAGCACGAGTCCGCCCGGGGAGCTGTTTTTT
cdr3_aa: CASSTSPPGELFF

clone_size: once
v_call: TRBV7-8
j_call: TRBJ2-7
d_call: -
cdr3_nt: TGTGCCAGCAGCTTATTGCAGATCTACGAGCAGTACTTC
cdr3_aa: CASSLLQIYEQYF

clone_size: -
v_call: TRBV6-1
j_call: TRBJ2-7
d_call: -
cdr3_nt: TGTGCCAGCAGTGAAATAAGGGGTTACGAGCAGTACTTC
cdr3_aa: CASSEIRGYEQYF

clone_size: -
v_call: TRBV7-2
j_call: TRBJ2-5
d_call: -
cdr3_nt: TGTGCCAGCAGCTTAGATCGGGGGTCGGAGACCCAGTACTTC
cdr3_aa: CASSLDRGSETQYF

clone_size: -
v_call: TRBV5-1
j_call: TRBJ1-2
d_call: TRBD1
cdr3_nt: TGCGCCAGCAGCGCCCGGACAGGTGACTATGGCTACACCTTC
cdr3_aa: CASSARTGDYGYTF

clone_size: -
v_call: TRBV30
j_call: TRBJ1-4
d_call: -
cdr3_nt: TGTGCCTGGAGTAAAGTTAGCGGGTTATTGTTTTTT
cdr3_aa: CAWSKVSGLLFF

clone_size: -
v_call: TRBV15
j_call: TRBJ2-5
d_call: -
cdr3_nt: TGTGCCACCGCCCCCGGGGGACCAGGGGAGACCCAGTACTTC
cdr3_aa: CATAPGGPGETQYF

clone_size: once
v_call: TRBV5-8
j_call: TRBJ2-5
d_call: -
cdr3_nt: TGTGCCAGCAGCTTGCAACTAGCCGGTCAAGAGACCCAGTACTTC
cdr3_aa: CASSLQLAGQETQYF

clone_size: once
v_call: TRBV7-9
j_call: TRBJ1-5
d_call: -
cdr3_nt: TGTGCCAGCAGCTTAGCGGGGTCTAATAGCAATCAGCCCCAGCATTTT
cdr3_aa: CASSLAGSNSNQPQHF

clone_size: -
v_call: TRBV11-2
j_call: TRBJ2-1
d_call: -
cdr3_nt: TGTGCCAGCAGCACAGATCTGGTGAGCTCCTACAATGAGCAGTTCTTC
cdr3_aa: CASSTDLVSSYNEQFF

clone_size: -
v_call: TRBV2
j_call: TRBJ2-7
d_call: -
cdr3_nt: TGTGCCAGCAGTGAAGTAGTCACAGGTCTCAGTCACGAGCAGTACTTC
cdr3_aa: CASSEVVTGLSHEQYF

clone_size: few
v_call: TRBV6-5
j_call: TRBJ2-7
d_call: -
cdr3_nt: TGTGCCAGCAGTTCCCTCGGGGTAGGGACCTACGAGCAGTACTTC
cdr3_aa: CASSSLGVGTYEQYF

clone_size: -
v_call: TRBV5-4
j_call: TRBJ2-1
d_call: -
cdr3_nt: TGTGCCAGCAGCCCTTTTAGCCAGGCACAGTTCTTC
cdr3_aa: CASSPFSQAQFF

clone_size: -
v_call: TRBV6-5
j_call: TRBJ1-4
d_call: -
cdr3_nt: TGTGCCAGCAGCCAACTCATGGACCCTAATGAAAAACTGTTTTTT
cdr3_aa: CASSQLMDPNEKLFF

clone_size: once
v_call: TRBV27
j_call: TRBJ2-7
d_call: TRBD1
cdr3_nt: TGTGCCAGCAGTTTCGGTGCGAGGTGGCAGGGGGCCAACGAGCAGTACTTC
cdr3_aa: CASSFGARWQGANEQYF

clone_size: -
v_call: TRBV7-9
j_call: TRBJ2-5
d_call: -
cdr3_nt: TGTGCCAGCAGCCCATTCTCGGGGGCGTTCGAGACCCAGTACTTC
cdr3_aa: CASSPFSGAFETQYF

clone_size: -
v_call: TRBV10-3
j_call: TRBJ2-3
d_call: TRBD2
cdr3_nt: TGTGCCATCAGTGGGACTAGCGGGAAAGATACGCAGTATTTT
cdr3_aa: CAISGTSGKDTQYF

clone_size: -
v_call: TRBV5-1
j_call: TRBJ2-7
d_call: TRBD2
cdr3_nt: TGCGCCAGCACCCAAGGACTAGCGGGACTCTACGAGCAGTACTTC
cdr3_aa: CASTQGLAGLYEQYF

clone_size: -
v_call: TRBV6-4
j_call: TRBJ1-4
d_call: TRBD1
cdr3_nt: TGTGCCACTCCCGGACAGGCCAAAAATGAAAAACTGTTTTTT
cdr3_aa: CATPGQAKNEKLFF

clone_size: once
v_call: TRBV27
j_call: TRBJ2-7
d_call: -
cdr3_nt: TGTGCCAGCAGTTCCCGGACAGAAAGTCCCTACGAGCAGTACTTC
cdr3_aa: CASSSRTESPYEQYF